The rows below give T cell receptor beta chains drawn from one sample of a study of naive and memory T cell subsets. TCRdb processed the UMI-ligation and nested PCR reads anew with MiXCR; each CDR3 protein has one entry. The repertoire consists of 95,000 to 110,000 distinct CDR3 sequences, with about 14% occurring once and the leading ten covering approximately 2.6%. The sequencing sample was made of naive CD8+ T cells from blood. The receptors derive from a human donor in good health. Each CDR3 is given with its conserved first and last residue. A D gene is named only where the DNA matches it firmly. Where a row states a size, it is once, few, many or the class of an expanded clone; other rows omit it.

v_call	d_call	clone_size	j_call	cdr3_nt	cdr3_aa
TRBV4-2	-	-	TRBJ2-7	TGTGCCAGCAAGGCCCACGAAAGGACCCTCTCCTACGAGCAGTACTTC	CASKAHERTLSYEQYF
TRBV10-3	TRBD1	few	TRBJ2-7	TGTGCCATCGGGACAGATACCTACGAGCAGTACTTC	CAIGTDTYEQYF
TRBV2	TRBD2	few	TRBJ2-1	TGTGCCAGCAGTGACGGGACTAGCGGGAGCGATGAGCAGTTCTTC	CASSDGTSGSDEQFF
TRBV29-1	-	-	TRBJ1-1	TGCAGCGGCGAGGTCGGCGTTGAAGCTTTCTTT	CSGEVGVEAFF
TRBV20-1	-	many	TRBJ1-2	TGCAGTGCTAGAGCCTCAGGGGACTATGGCTACACCTTC	CSARASGDYGYTF
TRBV4-1	TRBD1	few	TRBJ2-3	TGCGCCAGCAGCCAGGCAGCAGGGGGAGACACAGATACGCAGTATTTT	CASSQAAGGDTDTQYF
TRBV29-1	-	-	TRBJ1-2	TGCAGCGCTTTCGGGCTCAATGGCTACACCTTC	CSAFGLNGYTF
TRBV7-9	-	few	TRBJ2-5	TGTGCCAGCAGCTCAGACGTCGAGGGCGAGAAGACCCAGTACTTC	CASSSDVEGEKTQYF
TRBV29-1	-	few	TRBJ2-7	TGCAGCGCCAGGGGGGCCCAGACCAGCTCCTACGAGCAGTACTTC	CSARGAQTSSYEQYF
TRBV29-1	-	few	TRBJ2-1	TGCAGCGTTGAATCCGCTGGGGGAACCTACAATGAGCAGTTCTTC	CSVESAGGTYNEQFF
TRBV4-3	TRBD1	few	TRBJ1-1	TGCGCCAGCAGCCAAGGACAGGGGGGGAATACTGAAGCTTTCTTT	CASSQGQGGNTEAFF
TRBV7-9	-	-	TRBJ2-1	TGTGCCAGCAGCTTTCCCGGGGGATACAATGAGCAGTTCTTC	CASSFPGGYNEQFF
TRBV5-1	-	few	TRBJ1-2	TGCGCCAGCAGCTTGGATGCCAGCAACTATGGCTACACCTTC	CASSLDASNYGYTF
TRBV28	-	-	TRBJ2-7	TGTGCCAGCAGTATGAACAGTTTTAGCTCCTACGAGCAGTACTTC	CASSMNSFSSYEQYF
TRBV19	-	-	TRBJ1-4	TGTGCCAGTAGTACCCATGGACGCGAAAAACTGTTTTTT	CASSTHGREKLFF
TRBV16	-	few	TRBJ1-1	TGTGCCAGCAGCCAATCGAGGACAACTGAAGCTTTCTTT	CASSQSRTTEAFF
TRBV20-1	TRBD1	few	TRBJ2-3	TGCAGTGCTAGAGATGGTCCCCCAGGGGGTCGCACAGATACGCAGTATTTT	CSARDGPPGGRTDTQYF